This paragraph reports one T cell receptor beta chain. Its antigen is unidentified. This sample was taken from a study of vaccination effects on CD4 cells after COVID-19. Antigen-specific CD4+ T cell clonotypes were called by their expansion after viral peptide-pool culture in ViraFEST. The culture ran for approximately 10 days, and then CD4+ T cells were isolated. Infection with SARS-CoV-2 occurred in the person between March and December 2020, and PCR confirmed it. It was with approximately 10 IU/ml IL-2 and about 9.2 ug/ml peptides that around 1.8 million PBMC per well were cultured. The V end lost 0 bases, the J end lost 4 bases, and 10 bases lay between the germline ends. The germline V gene encodes CDR1 SGHRS and CDR2 YFSETQ. The CDR3 sequence is 14 residues long. Some clones are missing from TCRdb's copy, which holds only in-frame ones; the method was immunoSEQ multiplex PCR. This table has roughly 25,000 clones, approximately 80% appearing once.

The sequence was collected from a human donor who had a prior SARS-CoV-2 infection. Material: CD4+ T cells from PBMCs cultured with HCoV-NL63 spike peptides, obtained before COVID-19 vaccination. The V gene is TRBV5-1, the J gene TRBJ2-5, with D perhaps assigned TRBD1 or TRBD2 (5 bases each). Here the CDR3 DNA reads TGCGCCAGCAGCTTGGTTGGGGGTGTAGAGACCCAGTACTTC. Its protein is CASSLVGGVETQYF. Full variable domain (remainder filled in from reference TRBV5-1 and TRBJ2-5): KAGVTQTPRYLIKTRGQQVTLSCSPISGHRSVSWYQQTPGQGLQFLFEYFSETQRNKGNFPGRFSGRQFSNSRSEMNVSTLELGDSALYLCASSLVGGVETQYFGPGTRLLVL.